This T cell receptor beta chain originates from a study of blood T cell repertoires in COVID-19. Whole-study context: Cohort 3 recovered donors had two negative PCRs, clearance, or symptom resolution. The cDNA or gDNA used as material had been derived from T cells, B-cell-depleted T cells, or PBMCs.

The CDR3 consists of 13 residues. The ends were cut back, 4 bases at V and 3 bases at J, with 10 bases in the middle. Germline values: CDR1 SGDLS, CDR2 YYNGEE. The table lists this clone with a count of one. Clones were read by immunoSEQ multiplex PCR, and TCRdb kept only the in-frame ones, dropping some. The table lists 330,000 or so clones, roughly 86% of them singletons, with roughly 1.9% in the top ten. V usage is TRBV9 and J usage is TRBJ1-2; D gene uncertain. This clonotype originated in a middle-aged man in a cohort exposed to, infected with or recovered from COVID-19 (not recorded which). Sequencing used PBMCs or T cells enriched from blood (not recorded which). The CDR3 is CASSPTGYYGYTF. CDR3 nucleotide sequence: TGTGCCAGCAGCCCCACGGGATACTATGGCTACACCTTC.